Listed here are 17 T cell receptor beta chains from one sample, sequenced in a study of T cell responses to AZD1222 COVID-19 vaccine. Assay: immunoSEQ multiplex PCR; the TCRdb copy retains only in-frame clones and omits some. The sample contains approximately 82,000 clones, about 85% of which appear only once. The specimen comprised peripheral blood, sampled on day 0 of AZD1222 vaccination. The source of these receptors is an adult in good health.

The chain joins TRBV9 to TRBJ2-7; D gene ambiguous. Germline CDR1 is SGDLS and CDR2 is YYNGEE. Trimming stripped 3 bases from V and 5 bases from J, with 9 bases between. The CDR3 runs 12 residues. DNA for the CDR3: TGTGCCAGCAGCGGAGATTGGAACGAGCAGTACTTC. Its protein product is CASSGDWNEQYF.

This chain connects TRBV7-9 to TRBJ2-1; 12 bases match TRBD2. V lost 1 base and J lost 8; bases outside the gene matches: 6. The germline CDR1 and CDR2 sequences are SEHNR and FQNEAQ (reference sequence). The CDR3 consists of 16 residues. This CDR3 is CASSLGASGGADEQFF. The CDR3, as DNA: TGTGCCAGCAGCTTAGGCGCTAGCGGGGGGGCGGATGAGCAGTTCTTC.

This chain connects TRBV9 to TRBJ2-3; 15 bases are a match to TRBD2. The length of the CDR3 is 15 residues. Per the germline V gene, CDR1 is SGDLS and CDR2 is YYNGEE. The junction had 4 bases not matched to a gene; V was cut back by 3 bases and J by 8 bases. The CDR3 region has the DNA TGTGCCAGCAGCGAGGGACTAGCGGGGGGACGTACGCAGTATTTT. Translation: CASSEGLAGGRTQYF.

V is TRBV6-6 and J is TRBJ1-6; TRBD1 matches at 9 bases. Trimming cost V 10 bases and J 9 bases; bases outside gene matches: 7. CDR3 length: 13 amino acids. Per the germline V gene, CDR1 is MNHNY and CDR2 is SVGAGI (reference sequence). Here the CDR3 DNA reads TGTGCCACAGGAGAACAGGGGGCTTCACCCCTCCACTTT. Protein sequence: CATGEQGASPLHF.

The CDR3 protein is CASSISRGELFF. The DNA of the CDR3 is TGTGCCAGTAGTATAAGCCGCGGGGAGCTGTTTTTT. The chain uses TRBV19 and TRBJ2-2; D is ambiguous. The CDR3 is 12 amino acids. Germline V gene lookup returns CDR1 LNHDA and CDR2 SQIVND (reference sequence). The ends were cut back, 2 bases at V and 7 bases at J, with 5 bases in the middle. The whole variable domain, remainder taken from reference TRBV19 and TRBJ2-2, is DGGITQSPKYLFRKEGQNVTLSCEQNLNHDAMYWYRQDPGQGLRLIYYSQIVNDFQKGDIAEGYSVSREKKESFPLTVTSAQKNPTAFYLCASSISRGELFFGEGSRLTVL.

Concerning this clone: Other DNA sequences in the same sample also yield this CDR3. As DNA, the CDR3 is TGTGCCAGCAGCGTGAGCACAGATACGCAGTATTTT. It is translated as CASSVSTDTQYF. The chain employs TRBV9 and TRBJ2-3; no clear D. Germline V gives CDR1 SGDLS, CDR2 YYNGEE. V was pared by 2 bases and J by 0 bases, with 1 base between. The CDR3 totals 12 residues.

V gene TRBV28 combines with J gene TRBJ1-4, with 7 bases matching TRBD1. From germline, CDR1 is MDHEN and CDR2 SYDVKM. The CDR3 runs to 15 residues. V was clipped by 0 bases and J by 8 bases; unmatched bases: 6. DNA of the CDR3: TGTGCCAGCAGTTTATGGAGGGGGCAGGGCGAAAAACTGTTTTTT. This sequence encodes CASSLWRGQGEKLFF.

In its sample, this clone was seen many times. The J gene is TRBJ2-7, the V gene TRBV13; D unclear. Germline CDR1 and CDR2: PRHDT and FYEKMQ (reference sequence). CDR3 size: 12 residues. V was clipped by 6 bases and J by 7 bases, with 13 bases between them. The CDR3 nucleotides are TGTGCCAGCAGTCCCTACCCTCGGGAGCAGTACTTC. Residues: CASSPYPREQYF.

V gene TRBV3-1 (or the pseudogene TRBV3-2) combines with J gene TRBJ1-2, with D uncertain. V lost 1 base, J lost 4 bases, and 1 base lay in between. The CDR3 is made up of 11 amino acids. Germline-derived CDR1 and CDR2 are LGHDT and YNNKEL (reference sequence). CDR3 in DNA: TGTGCCAGCAGCCAAGGCTATGGCTACACCTTC. Its protein product is CASSQGYGYTF.

The genes are TRBV2 and TRBJ1-2; D possibly corresponds to TRBD1 (6 bases). This CDR3 is built from 11 residues. Germline CDR1 SNHLY, CDR2 FYNNEI. The germline V and J ends were trimmed by 9 bases and 7 bases, with 12 bases remaining between them. In DNA, the CDR3 is TGTGCCAGGGCAGGGGAAACTGGCTACACCTTC. Protein product: CARAGETGYTF.

The rearrangement joins TRBV5-4 to TRBJ2-6; D may match TRBD1 or TRBD2 (5 bases each). Trimming pared 7 bases from V and 0 bases from J, leaving 14 bases between. CDR3 length: 16 amino acids. Germline CDR1 reads SGHNT; CDR2 reads YYREEE (reference sequence). This CDR3 is CASGDASLSGANVLTF. CDR3 coding DNA: TGTGCCAGCGGGGACGCCAGCCTCTCTGGGGCCAACGTCCTGACTTTC.

The CDR3 region is CASSPLSDVLEKLFF. CDR3 sequence (DNA): TGCGCCAGCAGTCCTCTTTCTGATGTTTTAGAAAAACTGTTTTTT. This rearrangement joins TRBV10-1 to TRBJ1-4, with D unclear. The V gene's germline CDR1 is WNHNN and CDR2 SYGVQD (reference sequence). The CDR3 runs to 15 residues. V was trimmed by 5 bases and J by 8 bases, leaving 18 bases between them.

The V gene is TRBV15, the J gene TRBJ1-3; no clear D gene. V was clipped by 0 bases and J by 0 bases, with 9 bases between them. Germline-derived CDR1 and CDR2 are LNHNV and YYDKDF (reference sequence). This CDR3 contains 16 residues. DNA for the CDR3: TGTGCCACCAGCAGAGATAAACGCCTCTCTGGAAACACCATATATTTT. It is translated as CATSRDKRLSGNTIYF.

This rearrangement joins TRBV2 to TRBJ2-7, with D tentatively TRBD2 (5 bases). The germline gives CDR1 SNHLY, CDR2 FYNNEI. CDR3 length equals 13 residues. V was pared by 3 bases and J by 4 bases, with 10 bases between. The CDR3 loop reads CASSEVGMYEQYF. The DNA for the CDR3 is TGTGCCAGCAGTGAGGTCGGGATGTACGAGCAGTACTTC.

This chain uses TRBV10-3 with TRBJ2-2; D possibly corresponds to TRBD1 (6 bases). Germline V CDR1 and CDR2: ENHRY, SYGVKD. Trimming took off 3 bases at V and 4 bases at J, with 6 bases between the two ends. The CDR3 has 13 residues. CDR3 region: CAISEGGTGELFF. As DNA, the CDR3 is TGTGCCATCAGTGAAGGGGGCACCGGGGAGCTGTTTTTT.

The genes are TRBV6-5 and TRBJ2-2; D may be TRBD1 (6 bases). The CDR3 length is 16 residues. V was cut by 4 bases and J by 6 bases, with 18 bases left in between. Germline V gene lookup returns CDR1 MNHEY and CDR2 SVGAGI. CDR3 loop: CASSSTGSTDAGELFF. The CDR3 coding sequence is TGTGCCAGCAGTTCCACAGGGTCGACCGATGCCGGGGAGCTGTTTTTT.

The chain combines TRBV6-6 with TRBJ2-3, with D unresolved. The CDR3 runs to 12 residues. The V gene's germline CDR1 is MNHNY and CDR2 SVGAGI (reference sequence). Trimming cost V 3 bases and J 3 bases, with 4 bases left between them. CDR3 residues: CASSYVTDTQYF. The CDR3 DNA sequence: TGTGCCAGCAGTTATGTTACAGATACGCAGTATTTT.